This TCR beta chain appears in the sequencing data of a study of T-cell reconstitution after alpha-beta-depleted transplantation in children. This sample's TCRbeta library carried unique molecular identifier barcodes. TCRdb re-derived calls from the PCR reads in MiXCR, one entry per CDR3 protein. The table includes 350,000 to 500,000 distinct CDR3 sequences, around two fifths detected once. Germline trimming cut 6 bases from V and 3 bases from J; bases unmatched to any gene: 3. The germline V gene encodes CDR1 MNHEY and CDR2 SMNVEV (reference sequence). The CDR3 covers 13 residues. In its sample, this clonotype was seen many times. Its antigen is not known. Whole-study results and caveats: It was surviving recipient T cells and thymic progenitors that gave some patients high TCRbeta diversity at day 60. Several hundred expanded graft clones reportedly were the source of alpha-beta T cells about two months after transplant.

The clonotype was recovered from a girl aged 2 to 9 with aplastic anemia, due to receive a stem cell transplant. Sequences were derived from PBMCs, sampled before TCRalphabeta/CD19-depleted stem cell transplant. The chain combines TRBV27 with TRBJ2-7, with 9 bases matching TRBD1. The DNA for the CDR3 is TGTGCCAGCAGAAGGACAGGGGACTACGAGCAGTACTTC. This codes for CASRRTGDYEQYF.